This T cell receptor beta chain stems from a study of blood T cell repertoires in COVID-19. Profiling relied on immunoSEQ multiplex PCR, and the TCRdb table lists in-frame clones only, not all of them. The data contain some 170,000 clones, around 79% of them seen just once; the ten biggest clones take up roughly 28%. The germline CDR1 and CDR2 sequences are LNHDA and SQIVND (reference sequence). The CDR3 totals 14 residues. V gave up 2 bases and J gave up 5 bases, with 9 bases separating them. J is TRBJ2-2 and V is TRBV19; D is ambiguous. Sequenced input: peripheral blood. The clonotype originates from a woman aged 70 to 79 with acute or convalescent COVID-19. In DNA form, the CDR3 reads TGTGCCAGTAGTATACGAGTCTCGACCGGGGAGCTGTTTTTT. The encoded protein is CASSIRVSTGELFF.